Reported below is one T cell receptor beta chain. Its antigen is as yet unknown. These data come from a study of T-cell memory formation after mild COVID-19. Study in general: TCR clusters were largely donor specific. General study points: The appearance of some responding clones in pre-infection memory suggested that cross-reactive memory joined. Largely, contracting CD4+ clones fell within CM and EM, and contracting CD8+ clones within EMRA.

The J segment lost 10 bases and the V segment lost 4 bases, leaving 8 bases of the junction unmatched. This CDR3 comprises 14 residues. Germline V gene sequence: CDR1 DFQATT, CDR2 SNEGSKA (reference sequence). TCRdb processed the 5' RACE reads anew with MiXCR; each CDR3 protein has one entry. The repertoire holds hundreds of thousands of distinct CDR3 sequences, with around 19% as singletons. The origin of this receptor is a man between 18 and 29 years old who had mild COVID-19 (a few samples of this study predate the infection). Cell type and time point are not known. Sequencing was carried out using PBMCs or a T cell subset sorted from them (not recorded which). V gene TRBV20-1 combines with J gene TRBJ1-6; TRBD1 matches 9 bases. The CDR3 here is CSATGTGIGSPLHF. CDR3 nucleotide sequence: TGCAGTGCTACCGGGACAGGGATCGGCTCACCCCTCCACTTT.